These 20 T cell receptor beta chains were all obtained from the same sample, sequenced in a study of cytomegalovirus exposure and HLA in healthy donors. PCR employed 60 Vbeta and 13 Jbeta primers. Generated by immunoSEQ multiplex PCR, the TCRdb table keeps only in-frame clones and is missing some. The sample lists some 98,000 clones; more than 60% were seen once. Sequences were obtained from PBMCs. The receptors were gathered from a man aged 45-60 years in good health and CMV-seronegative.

The chain couples TRBV21-1 to TRBJ2-7; the table's D call, TRBD1, was not checked against the DNA. TRBV21-1 is marked as a pseudogene. This CDR3 has 19 residues. The CDR3 DNA follows: TGTGCCAGCCTGACCCTCGGGGGAAAAAGGTCTAGGGGGCCCTACGAGCAGTACTTC. Residues: CASLTLGGKRSRGPYEQYF.

This chain uses TRBV10-1 with TRBJ2-3; D is perhaps TRBD2 (6 bases). CDR1 and CDR2 (germline): WNHNN, SYGVQD (reference sequence). The CDR3 is made up of 14 amino acids. The V and J ends lost 2 bases and 4 bases respectively, with 10 bases between them. CDR3 in amino acids: CASSEGGPADTQYF. The CDR3 DNA follows: TGCGCCAGCAGTGAGGGAGGGCCCGCAGATACGCAGTATTTT.

The chain carries TRBV19 and TRBJ1-6; D remains unclear. Trimming took 5 bases from V and 8 from J, leaving 13 bases between them. Per the germline V gene, CDR1 is LNHDA and CDR2 is SQIVND (reference sequence). This CDR3 contains 14 residues. CDR3 coding DNA: TGTGCCAGTAGTGCGTTCGTCGGTCATTCACCCCTCCACTTT. Protein sequence: CASSAFVGHSPLHF.

This clone occurred a few times. The CDR3 DNA sequence: TGTGCCAGCAGCGAGAGGCAGGGTACTGAAGCTTTCTTT. Its protein is CASSERQGTEAFF. V is TRBV7-3 and J is TRBJ1-1, with D perhaps TRBD1 (5 bases). Trimming shortened V by 5 bases and J by 5 bases, and 12 bases separated the two germline ends. The length of the CDR3 is 13 residues. CDR1 and CDR2 (germline): SGHTA, FQGTGA. Full variable domain (remainder filled in from reference TRBV7-3 and TRBJ1-1): GAGVSQTPSNKVTEKGKYVELRCDPISGHTALYWYRQSLGQGPEFLIYFQGTGAADDSGLPNDRFFAVRPEGSVSTLKIQRTERGDSAVYLCASSERQGTEAFFGQGTRLTVV.

The V call is TRBV2, the J call TRBJ2-1; D is perhaps TRBD2 (5 bases). V gave up 3 bases and J gave up 6 bases, with 15 bases separating them. Germline assignment: CDR1 SNHLY and CDR2 FYNNEI. There are 15 residues in the CDR3. CDR3 DNA: TGTGCCAGCAGTGACCCCAGGACTTCTGGCAATGAGCAGTTCTTC. This gives the protein CASSDPRTSGNEQFF.

The V and J genes are TRBV7-9 and TRBJ2-7; TRBD1 aligns across 11 bases. J gave up 4 bases and V 10 bases, and 6 bases lay outside the gene matches. The CDR3 extends over 13 amino acids. The V gene's germline CDR1 is SEHNR and CDR2 FQNEAQ (reference sequence). The CDR3 nucleotides read TGTGCCACCAGGGGACAGGGGGGATACGAGCAGTACTTC. Translated: CATRGQGGYEQYF. The variable domain in full, with the rest retrieved from reference TRBV7-9 and TRBJ2-7, is DTGVSQNPRHKITKRGQNVTFRCDPISEHNRLYWYRQTLGQGPEFLTYFQNEAQLEKSRLLSDRFSAERPKGSFSTLEIQRTEQGDSAMYLCATRGQGGYEQYFGPGTRLTVT.

The genes are TRBV6-1 and TRBJ1-5; 12 nucleotides line up with TRBD1. This CDR3 has 15 residues. The V and J ends lost 8 bases and 6 bases, in that order; junction bases with no gene match: 8. Germline V gene data show CDR1 as MNHNS and CDR2 as SASEGT. CDR3 loop: CASLGTGGAFQPQHF. The CDR3 DNA reads as TGTGCCAGCCTGGGGACAGGGGGCGCGTTTCAGCCCCAGCATTTT.

V is TRBV11-2 and J is TRBJ2-7; 8 bases match TRBD1. CDR1 and CDR2 (germline): SGHAT, FQNNGV. V dropped 5 bases and J dropped 0; count of bases not matched to a gene: 12. CDR3 length equals 17 residues. CDR3 sequence reads: CASSVRYQGADSYEQYF. The CDR3 coding sequence is TGTGCCAGCAGCGTGAGATATCAGGGGGCAGACTCCTACGAGCAGTACTTC.

The genes are TRBV6-5 and TRBJ2-5, with 7 positions matching TRBD1. The J call is uncertain, as TRBJ2-7 better fits the DNA end. CDR3 length: 13 amino acids. The germline CDR1 and CDR2 sequences are MNHEY and SVGAGI. The CDR3 region is CASSRDSGYEQYF. CDR3 DNA sequence: TGTGCCAGCAGTCGGGACAGCGGCTACGAGCAGTACTTC.

This chain links TRBV19 with TRBJ1-3; D remains unclear. The CDR3 length is 17 residues. Between the trimmed V and J ends, which lost 2 bases and 2 bases, there was a span of 16 bases. Germline-derived CDR1 and CDR2 are LNHDA and SQIVND (reference sequence). The CDR3 spells CASSISFRFGTGNTIYF. The DNA of the CDR3 is TGTGCCAGTAGTATAAGCTTTCGGTTCGGGACTGGAAACACCATATATTTT.

The V and J genes are TRBV7-2 and TRBJ2-7; 8 nucleotides line up with TRBD1. CDR3 length equals 13 residues. V was pared by 6 bases and J by 3 bases, with 4 bases of the junction left unmatched. Germline CDR1 is SGHTA and CDR2 is FQGNSA. CDR3 residues: CASSSTGVYEQYF. The DNA for the CDR3 is TGTGCCAGCAGTTCGACAGGGGTCTACGAGCAGTACTTC.

The gene calls are TRBV28 and TRBJ2-3; 9 bases agree with TRBD2. V shed 2 bases, J shed 0 bases, and the junction held 3 bases outside the gene matches. Germline V gives CDR1 MDHEN, CDR2 SYDVKM. There are 16 residues in the CDR3. CDR3 sequence reads: CASSLLSGRSTDTQYF. CDR3 DNA: TGTGCCAGCAGTTTACTAAGCGGGAGGAGCACAGATACGCAGTATTTT.

There are a few counts of this clone. The chain employs TRBV25-1 and TRBJ2-7; possible D gene TRBD2, 6 bases. Looked up from germline, CDR1 is MGHDK and CDR2 is SYGVNS. V lost 6 bases to trimming and J lost 4 bases, with 7 bases between them. This CDR3 has 11 amino acids. CDR3 DNA: TGTGCCAGCAGAGGGAGGTACGAGCAGTACTTC. Encoded protein: CASRGRYEQYF.

The chain joins TRBV4-2 to TRBJ2-3; 8 bases line up with TRBD2. The CDR3 has 16 amino acids. Per the germline V gene, CDR1 is LGHNA and CDR2 is YNFKEQ. J gave up 8 bases and V 5 bases, and 15 bases lay outside the gene matches. CDR3 DNA: TGTGCCAGCAGCTCCCGGGGGGGACCGGAGCGAGGTACGCAGTATTTT. Its translation: CASSSRGGPERGTQYF.

The genes are TRBV2 and TRBJ2-4; D may be TRBD1 (5 bases). Germline assignment: CDR1 SNHLY and CDR2 FYNNEI. CDR3 length: 12 residues. Trimming pared 5 bases from V and 8 bases from J, leaving 10 bases between. The CDR3 sequence: CASSRDSYIQYF. CDR3 nucleotide sequence: TGTGCCAGCAGTCGAGACAGTTACATTCAGTACTTC.

The CDR3 DNA follows: TGTGCCAGCAGCGGACTAGCGGGGGCCCCCGAGCAGTACTTC. This translates into CASSGLAGAPEQYF. The chain couples TRBV6-1 to TRBJ2-7; 13 bases agree with TRBD2. The CDR3 consists of 14 residues. Germline CDR1 MNHNS, CDR2 SASEGT. J lost 6 bases, V lost 6 bases, and 5 bases had no gene match.

This clone was counted a single time. This sequence joins TRBV18 and TRBJ2-7, with 7 bases that match TRBD2. V lost 3 bases to trimming and J lost 5 bases; unmatched junction nucleotides: 10. The CDR3 spans 15 residues. Germline V gives CDR1 KGHSH, CDR2 LQKENI. The CDR3 here is CASSPIMTSLDEQYF. CDR3 coding DNA: TGTGCCAGCTCACCGATAATGACTAGCCTAGACGAGCAGTACTTC.

The genes are TRBV7-6 and TRBJ2-5; 9 nucleotides agree with TRBD1. Germline CDR1 is SGHVS and CDR2 is FNYEAQ. The V and J ends lost 1 base and 3 bases, in that order; junction bases with no gene match: 12. The CDR3 is made up of 18 amino acids. The CDR3 coding sequence is TGTGCCAGCAGCTTAGTTTCCCGGGACAGGGAGGGGAAAGAGACCCAGTACTTC. Its protein is CASSLVSRDREGKETQYF. The whole variable domain, remainder taken from reference TRBV7-6 and TRBJ2-5, is GAGVSQSPRYKVTKRGQDVALRCDPISGHVSLYWYRQALGQGPEFLTYFNYEAQQDKSGLPNDRFSAERPEGSISTLTIQRTEQRDSAMYRCASSLVSRDREGKETQYFGPGTRLLVL.

The rearrangement joins TRBV15 to TRBJ2-2; 7 bases align to TRBD2. The CDR3 extends over 16 amino acids. CDR1 LNHNV and CDR2 YYDKDF come from the germline V gene (reference sequence). The V segment lost 3 bases and the J segment 5 bases; nucleotides outside the gene matches: 9. CDR3 in DNA: TGTGCCACCAGCAGGGGTGGGACTACGGGTACCGGGGAGCTGTTTTTT. Translated: CATSRGGTTGTGELFF.

V gene TRBV5-1 combines with J gene TRBJ2-3, with TRBD2 as a possible D gene (7 bases). Trimming cost V 3 bases and J 5 bases, with 19 bases left between them. The V gene's germline CDR1 is SGHRS and CDR2 YFSETQ. The CDR3 covers 16 residues. The CDR3 loop is CASSSQAGQPVDTQYF. The CDR3 DNA reads as TGCGCCAGCAGCTCCCAAGCGGGACAACCCGTAGATACGCAGTATTTT. Complete variable domain (other parts from reference TRBV5-1 and TRBJ2-3): KAGVTQTPRYLIKTRGQQVTLSCSPISGHRSVSWYQQTPGQGLQFLFEYFSETQRNKGNFPGRFSGRQFSNSRSEMNVSTLELGDSALYLCASSSQAGQPVDTQYFGPGTRLTVL.